The 15 T cell receptor beta chains presented below share a single source sample, sequenced in a study of T cell changes during pregnancy in multiple sclerosis. Libraries were prepared by immunoSEQ multiplex PCR; TCRdb keeps only in-frame clonotypes and omits some of them. The table includes around 96,000 clones, about 93% detected once. The source was peripheral blood, collected in the first trimester of pregnancy. All receptors derive from a female donor with multiple sclerosis, enrolled in a pregnancy study.

V gene TRBV12-5 combines with J gene TRBJ1-1, with D perhaps matching TRBD1 (5 bases). Trimming pared 1 base from V and 2 bases from J, leaving 8 bases between. The germline gives CDR1 LGHNT, CDR2 FRNRAP. The CDR3 is 14 amino acids. CDR3 protein: CASGLGQYNTEAFF. The CDR3 nucleotides are TGTGCTAGTGGTTTGGGACAGTATAACACTGAAGCTTTCTTT.

This chain joins TRBV14 and TRBJ2-6; D may be TRBD1 (5 bases). Trimming cost V 3 bases and J 1 base, with 7 bases left between them. This CDR3 is built from 15 residues. Germline loops: CDR1 SGHDN, CDR2 FVKESK. This CDR3 is CASSQGQSGANVLTF. The CDR3 DNA reads as TGTGCCAGCAGCCAGGGGCAGTCTGGGGCCAACGTCCTGACTTTC.

V gene TRBV19 combines with J gene TRBJ2-1, with D perhaps matching TRBD1 (6 bases). CDR1 is LNHDA, CDR2 SQIVND, per germline (reference sequence). This CDR3 has 15 residues. Trimming cost V 6 bases and J 4 bases, with 16 bases left between them. The chain's CDR3 is CASRRYREAYNEQFF. The CDR3 nucleotides read TGTGCCAGTAGGCGGTACAGGGAAGCGTACAATGAGCAGTTCTTC.

The rearrangement links TRBV4-2 to TRBJ2-5, with D maybe TRBD2 (5 bases). V gave up 4 bases and J gave up 4 bases, with 16 bases separating them. Germline V gene data show CDR1 as LGHNA and CDR2 as YNFKEQ. The CDR3 totals 15 residues. For the CDR3, the DNA is TGTGCCAGCAGCCCCGGTGGAGGTATGGGAGAGACCCAGTACTTC. Amino acid sequence: CASSPGGGMGETQYF.

Only one count was recorded for this clone. J is TRBJ2-7 and V is TRBV9, with TRBD1 matching 9 bases. Losses at the gene ends were 0 bases for V and 6 bases for J; bases not matched to a gene: 4. This CDR3 is built from 14 residues. Per the germline V gene, CDR1 is SGDLS and CDR2 is YYNGEE. The CDR3 loop is CASSVEGTGFEQYF. The CDR3 DNA sequence: TGTGCCAGCAGCGTAGAAGGGACAGGGTTCGAGCAGTACTTC. The whole variable domain, remainder taken from reference TRBV9 and TRBJ2-7, is DSGVTQTPKHLITATGQRVTLRCSPRSGDLSVYWYQQSLDQGLQFLIQYYNGEERAKGNILERFSAQQFPDLHSELNLSSLELGDSALYFCASSVEGTGFEQYFGPGTRLTVT.

The rearrangement joins TRBV6-5 to TRBJ2-3; the D is unclear. CDR1 and CDR2 (germline): MNHEY, SVGAGI. Trimming took 2 bases from V and 3 from J, leaving 9 bases between them. This CDR3 has 14 residues. CDR3 sequence: CASSYATTTDTQYF. The CDR3 DNA follows: TGTGCCAGCAGTTACGCTACTACTACAGATACGCAGTATTTT.

This clone showed up just once. The V call is TRBV7-3, the J call TRBJ2-1, with D hard to call. This CDR3 is built from 16 residues. CDR1 and CDR2 (germline): SGHTA, FQGTGA. Trimming took off 5 bases at V and 9 bases at J, with 23 bases between the two ends. CDR3 DNA sequence: TGTGCCAGCAGCCCTAAAGTGGGCCCGTACGTGGGTGAGCAGTTCTTC. Protein: CASSPKVGPYVGEQFF.

This rearrangement joins TRBV5-8 to TRBJ2-7; 7 nucleotides align to TRBD1. The ends lost 4 bases at V and 2 bases at J; junction bases unmatched: 6. The germline CDR1 and CDR2 sequences are SGHTS and YDEGEE. The CDR3 covers 14 residues. The DNA for the CDR3 is TGTGCCAGCAGCCCCATGACAGGGCCCTACGAGCAGTACTTC. It codes for CASSPMTGPYEQYF.

This clone was seen once. CDR3 sequence (DNA): TGTGCCAGCAGCTTGTCTTTACACTCAGGGACTGAAGCTTTCTTT. This codes for CASSLSLHSGTEAFF. The chain employs TRBV5-6 and TRBJ1-1; TRBD1 might be the D (5 bases). There are 15 residues in the CDR3. The V and J ends lost 1 base and 5 bases respectively, with 15 bases between them. Germline CDR1 and CDR2: SGHDT and YYEEEE.

This rearrangement joins TRBV6-1 to TRBJ2-1; 7 nucleotides line up with TRBD1. With 10 bases clipped from V and 8 bases from J, the junction kept 14 bases outside the gene matches. Germline V CDR1 and CDR2: MNHNS, SASEGT. The CDR3 is 14 residues long. The CDR3, as DNA: TGTGCCACATCAGGGACAGTTTTGTCGGATGAGCAGTTCTTC. As protein: CATSGTVLSDEQFF.

Details on this clone: One end of the junction does not line up with germline, which may come from a read error. The chain recombines TRBV30 with TRBJ2-7; a possible D gene is TRBD1 (6 bases). Germline V gives CDR1 GTSNPN, CDR2 SVGIG (reference sequence). The CDR3 sequence is 13 residues long. The CDR3 DNA reads TGTGCCTGGAGTAGGGGGTCCTCCGACGAGCAGTACTTC. It yields the protein CAWSRGSSDEQYF.

The chain employs TRBV27 and TRBJ2-1, with 8 nucleotides matching TRBD1. The germline V gene encodes CDR1 MNHEY and CDR2 SMNVEV (reference sequence). The trim removed 3 bases at V and 6 bases at J, leaving 1 base unmatched. This CDR3 is 13 amino acids long. In nucleotides, the CDR3 is TGTGCCAGCAGTTTCGGGACAGGCAATGAGCAGTTCTTC. It codes for CASSFGTGNEQFF.

V is TRBV6-1 and J is TRBJ2-5; the D gene is possibly TRBD2 (6 bases). The length of the CDR3 is 16 residues. V lost 1 base, J lost 5 bases, and 17 bases lay in between. CDR1 MNHNS and CDR2 SASEGT come from the germline V gene. The CDR3 sequence: CASSEVLGGPGETQYF. CDR3 nucleotide sequence: TGTGCCAGCAGTGAAGTCCTGGGGGGTCCGGGGGAGACCCAGTACTTC.

The rearrangement joins TRBV5-6 to TRBJ2-7; TRBD1 aligns across 8 bases. V was clipped by 4 bases and J by 2 bases; unmatched bases: 2. The CDR3 runs to 13 residues. CDR1 and CDR2 (germline): SGHDT, YYEEEE. DNA for the CDR3: TGTGCCAGCAGCCGGGACAGGACCTACGAGCAGTACTTC. Protein sequence: CASSRDRTYEQYF.

The chain couples TRBV27 to TRBJ1-5; 10 nucleotides align to TRBD1. Unmatched junction bases numbered 7, after V lost 5 bases and J lost 6 bases. From germline, CDR1 is MNHEY and CDR2 SMNVEV (reference sequence). The CDR3 totals 15 residues. The CDR3 spells CASSATGGWGQPQHF. The CDR3 coding sequence is TGTGCCAGCAGTGCGACAGGGGGCTGGGGTCAGCCCCAGCATTTT.